Sequencing of this T cell receptor (beta chain) was carried out in a study of T cell responses to AZD1222 COVID-19 vaccine. Study in general: Timing groups of about 4 and about 12 weeks for second doses were pooled. General observations from the study: Nearly half of spike-specific TCRs reportedly target unmutated variant regions.

Of note for this clone: Its cognate antigen is unknown.

Produced via immunoSEQ multiplex PCR; TCRdb's table is partial and in-frame only. Of approximately 74,000 clones in the sample, around 86% were seen once. V dropped 0 bases and J dropped 0 bases, with 11 bases sitting between them. The CDR3 covers 16 residues. The germline gives CDR1 MGHRA, CDR2 YSYEKL. Sequenced here: peripheral blood, sampled on day 0 of AZD1222 vaccination. This clonotype was sampled from an adult in good health. V usage is TRBV4-1 and J usage is TRBJ1-2; D gene unclear. Written as DNA, the CDR3 is TGCGCCAGCAGCCAAGATTGGGCCAGGCCTAACTATGGCTACACCTTC. As protein: CASSQDWARPNYGYTF.